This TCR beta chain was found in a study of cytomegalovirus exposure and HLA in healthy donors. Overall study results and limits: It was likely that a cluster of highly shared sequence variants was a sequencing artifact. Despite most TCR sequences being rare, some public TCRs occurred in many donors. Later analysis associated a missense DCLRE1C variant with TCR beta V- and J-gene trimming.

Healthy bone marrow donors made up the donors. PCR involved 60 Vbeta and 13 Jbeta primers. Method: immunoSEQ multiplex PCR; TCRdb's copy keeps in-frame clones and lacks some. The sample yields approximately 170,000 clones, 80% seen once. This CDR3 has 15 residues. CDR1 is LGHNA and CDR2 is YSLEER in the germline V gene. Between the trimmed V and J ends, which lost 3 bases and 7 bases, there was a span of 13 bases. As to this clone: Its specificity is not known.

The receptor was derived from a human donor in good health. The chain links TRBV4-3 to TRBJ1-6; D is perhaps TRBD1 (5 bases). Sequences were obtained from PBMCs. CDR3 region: CASSQTARDNSPLHF. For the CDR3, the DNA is TGCGCCAGCAGCCAGACGGCGCGGGACAATTCACCCCTCCACTTT.